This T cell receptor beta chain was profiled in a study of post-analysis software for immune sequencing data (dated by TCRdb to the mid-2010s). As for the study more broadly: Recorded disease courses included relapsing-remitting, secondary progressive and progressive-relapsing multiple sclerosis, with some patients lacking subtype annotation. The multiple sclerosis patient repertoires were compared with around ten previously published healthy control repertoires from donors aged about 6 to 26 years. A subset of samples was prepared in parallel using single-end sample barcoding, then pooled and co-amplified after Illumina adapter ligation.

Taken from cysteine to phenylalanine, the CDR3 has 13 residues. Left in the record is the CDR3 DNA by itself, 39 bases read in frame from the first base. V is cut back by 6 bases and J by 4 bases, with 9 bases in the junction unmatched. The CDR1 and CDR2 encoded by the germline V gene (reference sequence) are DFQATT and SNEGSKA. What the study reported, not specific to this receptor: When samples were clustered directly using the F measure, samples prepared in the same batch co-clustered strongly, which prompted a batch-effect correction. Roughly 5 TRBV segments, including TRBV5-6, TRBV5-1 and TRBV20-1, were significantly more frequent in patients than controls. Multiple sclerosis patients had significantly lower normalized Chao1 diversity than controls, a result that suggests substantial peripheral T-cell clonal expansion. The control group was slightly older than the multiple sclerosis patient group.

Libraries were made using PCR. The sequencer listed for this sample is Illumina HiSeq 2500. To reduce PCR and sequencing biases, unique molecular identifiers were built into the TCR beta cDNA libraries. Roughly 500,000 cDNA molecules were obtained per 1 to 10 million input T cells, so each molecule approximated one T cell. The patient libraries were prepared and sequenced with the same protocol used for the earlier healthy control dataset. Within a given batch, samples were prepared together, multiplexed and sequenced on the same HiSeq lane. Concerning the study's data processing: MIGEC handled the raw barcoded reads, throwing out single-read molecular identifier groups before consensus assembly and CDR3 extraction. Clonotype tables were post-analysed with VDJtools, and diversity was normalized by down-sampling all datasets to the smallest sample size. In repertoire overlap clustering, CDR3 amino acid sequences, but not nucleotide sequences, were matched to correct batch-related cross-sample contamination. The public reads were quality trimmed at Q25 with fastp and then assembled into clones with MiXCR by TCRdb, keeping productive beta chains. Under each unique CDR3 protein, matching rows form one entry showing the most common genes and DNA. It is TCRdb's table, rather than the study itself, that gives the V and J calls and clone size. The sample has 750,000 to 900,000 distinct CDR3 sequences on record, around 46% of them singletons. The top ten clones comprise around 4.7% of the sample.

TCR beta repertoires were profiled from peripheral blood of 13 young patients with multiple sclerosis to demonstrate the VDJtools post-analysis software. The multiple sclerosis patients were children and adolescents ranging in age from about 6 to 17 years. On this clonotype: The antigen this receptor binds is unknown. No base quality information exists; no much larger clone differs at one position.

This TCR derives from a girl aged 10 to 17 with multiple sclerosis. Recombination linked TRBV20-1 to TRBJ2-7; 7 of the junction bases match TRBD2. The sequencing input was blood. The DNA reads TGCAGTGCCCCCAAGCGGGATGGGTACGAGCAGTACTTC. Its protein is CSAPKRDGYEQYF.